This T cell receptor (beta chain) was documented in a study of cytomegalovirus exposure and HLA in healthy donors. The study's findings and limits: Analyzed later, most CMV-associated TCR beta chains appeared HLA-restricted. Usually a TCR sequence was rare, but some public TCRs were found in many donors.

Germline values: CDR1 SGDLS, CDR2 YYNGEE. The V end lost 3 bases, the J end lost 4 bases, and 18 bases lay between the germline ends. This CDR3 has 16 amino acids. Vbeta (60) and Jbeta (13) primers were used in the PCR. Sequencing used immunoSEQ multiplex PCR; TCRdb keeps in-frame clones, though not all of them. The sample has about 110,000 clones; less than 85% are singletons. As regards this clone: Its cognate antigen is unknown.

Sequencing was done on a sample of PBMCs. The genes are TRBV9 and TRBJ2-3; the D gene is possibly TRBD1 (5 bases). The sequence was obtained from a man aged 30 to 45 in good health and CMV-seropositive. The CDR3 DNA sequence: TGTGCCAGCAGCGCCCCGACTCGACAGTACCCAGATACGCAGTATTTT. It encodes CASSAPTRQYPDTQYF.